The clone carrying this T cell receptor beta chain was seen more than once but under ten times. Germline CDR1 and CDR2: LGHDT and YNNKEL (reference sequence). The CDR3 length is 14 residues. The V end was cut by 1 base, the J end by 11 bases, with 17 bases between. A sample-barcoded 5' primer and a J-beta primer mix were used in a second PCR of roughly 6 to 11 cycles. A single record per CDR3 protein comes from TCRdb applying MiXCR to the 5' RACE reads. The sample gives some 700,000 distinct CDR3 sequences, roughly 41% of which show up once; around a fifth is in the top ten. This sample is drawn from a study of blood T cells in healthy people across ages.

The V and J genes are TRBV3-1 and TRBJ2-5, with D perhaps TRBD2 (5 bases). Sequenced material: blood. This clonotype originated in a woman aged 55-70 years in good health. The CDR3 DNA reads as TGTGCCAGCAGCCAAGGTGACACTGTATGGGAGCAGTACTTC. Translated, it gives CASSQGDTVWEQYF.